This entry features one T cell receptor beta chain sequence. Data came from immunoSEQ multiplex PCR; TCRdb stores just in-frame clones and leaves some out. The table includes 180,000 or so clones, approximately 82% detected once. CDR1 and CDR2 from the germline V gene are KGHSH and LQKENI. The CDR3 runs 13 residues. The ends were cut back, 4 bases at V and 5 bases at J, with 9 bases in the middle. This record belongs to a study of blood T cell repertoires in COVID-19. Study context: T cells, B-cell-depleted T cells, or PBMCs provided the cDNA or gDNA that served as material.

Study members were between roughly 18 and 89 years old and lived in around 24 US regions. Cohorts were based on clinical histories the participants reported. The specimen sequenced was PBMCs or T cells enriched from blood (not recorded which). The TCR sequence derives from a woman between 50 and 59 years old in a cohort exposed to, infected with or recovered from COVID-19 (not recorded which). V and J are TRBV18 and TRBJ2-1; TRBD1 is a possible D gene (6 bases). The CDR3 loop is CASSLNRDNEQFF. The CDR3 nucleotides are TGTGCCAGCTCACTTAACAGGGACAATGAGCAGTTCTTC.